This T cell receptor beta chain emerged from a study of regulatory T cells in long-lasting Graves disease. This clonotype was observed a handful of times. Relying on iRepertoire HTBI primers and Arm-PCR of CDR3 regions, the team built TCR beta libraries. Using its own MiXCR run on the multiplex PCR reads, TCRdb lists one record per CDR3 protein. The profile covers under 800,000 distinct CDR3 sequences, with 16% appearing a single time and around a sixth taken by the ten largest. Noted time point: newly diagnosed GD, antithyroid drugs for less than 3 months. Making the TCR library involved RNA that had been extracted from PBMCs. The germline V gene encodes CDR1 MNHNS and CDR2 SASEGT. J was trimmed by 7 bases and V by 7 bases; bases with no gene match: 8. The CDR3 is made up of 13 amino acids. This sample was shared with a second study, whose subject was T cells in Graves' hyperthyroidism and ophthalmopathy.

Sequencing was performed on peripheral blood mononuclear cells (PBMCs), taken at new diagnosis, from a patient treated with antithyroid drugs. The clonotype comes from a young woman with Graves disease. The chain couples TRBV6-1 to TRBJ1-2, with 8 bases aligning to TRBD1. The CDR3, as DNA: TGTGCCAGCATTCAACAGGGGGGAGGTGGCTACACCTTC. Amino acids: CASIQQGGGGYTF.